The 10 T cell receptor beta chains reported below all come from one sample, sequenced in a study of T cell clonality in common variable immunodeficiency. General study results and limits: Fewer deletions and N-nucleotide insertions were reportedly seen in common variable immunodeficiency TCR beta sequences.

Clones were read by immunoSEQ multiplex PCR, and TCRdb kept only the in-frame ones, dropping some. Recorded here are under 40,000 clones, none singletons. These receptors have no identified antigens. The sample comprised peripheral blood mononuclear cells. These receptors all stem from a human donor with common variable immunodeficiency.

This clone was detected a few times. Read coverage stops 3 residues before the CDR3 terminus; the germline J gene supplies the remainder. The J gene is TRBJ1-1, the V gene TRBV19; D is undetermined. The germline CDR1 and CDR2 sequences are LNHDA and SQIVND (reference sequence). The CDR3 is made up of 14 amino acids. V was clipped by 4 bases and J by 1 base, with 10 bases between them. The sequenced CDR3 bases are TGTGCCAGTAGTACTCAGTCGAGGAACACTGAA. As protein: CASSTQSRNTE. The entire CDR3 protein is CASSTQSRNTEAFF.

As for this clone: The observed sequence ends 3 residues before the CDR3 terminus, with the missing tail filled in from the germline J gene. J is TRBJ2-3 and V is TRBV23-1, with 11 bases lining up with TRBD2. TRBV23-1 is an open reading frame whose function is uncertain. This CDR3 region has 14 residues. Incomplete CDR3 DNA: TGCGCCAGCCAGCTACTAGCGGGGGCCACGACG. Protein sequence: CASQLLAGATT. The CDR3 in full is CASQLLAGATTQYF.

This clone was seen a handful of times. The read stops 3 residues short of the end of the CDR3; the missing end is completed from the germline J gene. The chain is built from TRBV7-9 and TRBJ1-2; D unresolved. The CDR3 sequence is 14 residues long. V was pared by 2 bases and J by 4 bases, with 11 bases between. The germline gives CDR1 SEHNR, CDR2 FQNEAQ (reference sequence). The DNA read from the CDR3 is TGTGCCAGCAGCTTATCACAGAATTCCTATGGC. It is translated as CASSLSQNSYG. The entire CDR3 reads CASSLSQNSYGYTF.

This clone was observed at least ten times. The CDR3 end is not reached by the read, which stops 3 residues before it; the germline J gene fills it in. The chain joins TRBV14 to TRBJ2-3; D is unresolved. V was trimmed by 4 bases and J by 8 bases, leaving 16 bases between them. CDR1 SGHDN and CDR2 FVKESK come from the germline V gene. The CDR3 spans 14 residues. CDR3 region: CASSPNAPPGTQYF. The sequenced CDR3 bases are TGTGCCAGCAGCCCTAACGCTCCCCCGGGTACG.

This clone was picked up many times. With the read ending 3 residues before the CDR3 end, the germline J gene is used to fill in that end. This rearrangement joins TRBV18 to TRBJ2-3, with 7 nucleotides matching TRBD1. The CDR3 extends over 14 amino acids. J lost 3 bases, V lost 5 bases, and 5 bases had no gene match. Germline CDR1 and CDR2: KGHSH and LQKENI. The CDR3 DNA, read in part, is TGTGCCAGCTCAGCAACAGGGGTGACAGATACG. This codes for CASSATGVTDT. The CDR3 in full is CASSATGVTDTQYF. The full variable domain, with the rest looked up from reference TRBV18 and TRBJ2-3, is NAGVMQNPRHLVRRRGQEARLRCSPMKGHSHVYWYRQLPEEGLKFMVYLQKENIIDESGMPKERFSAEFPKEGPSILRIQQVVRGDSAAYFCASSATGVTDTQYFGPGTRLTVL.

This clone was recorded many times. The read ends 3 residues early relative to the CDR3; the germline J gene fills the gap. The genes are TRBV19 and TRBJ1-1, with 7 bases aligning to TRBD1. The length of the CDR3 is 14 residues. Germline V gene lookup returns CDR1 LNHDA and CDR2 SQIVND (reference sequence). V lost 2 bases and J lost 7; bases outside the gene matches: 7. The covered CDR3 bases are TGTGCCAGTAGTATACCAGGGGGAAGTATTGAA. Translation: CASSIPGGSIE. The complete CDR3 sequence is CASSIPGGSIEAFF. Full variable domain (remainder filled in from reference TRBV19 and TRBJ1-1): DGGITQSPKYLFRKEGQNVTLSCEQNLNHDAMYWYRQDPGQGLRLIYYSQIVNDFQKGDIAEGYSVSREKKESFPLTVTSAQKNPTAFYLCASSIPGGSIEAFFGQGTRLTVV.

A few counts support this clone. The observed sequence ends 3 residues before the CDR3 terminus, with the missing tail filled in from the germline J gene. V usage is TRBV19 and J usage is TRBJ1-2; tentative D call: TRBD1 (6 bases). The germline V and J ends were trimmed by 9 bases and 5 bases, with 16 bases remaining between them. The CDR3 spans 13 residues. In germline, CDR1 is LNHDA, CDR2 SQIVND (reference sequence). The CDR3 loop reads CASGWTATYGYTF. Incomplete CDR3 DNA: TGTGCCAGCGGGTGGACAGCCACATATGGC.

Only a few counts were recorded for this clone. The read ends 3 residues early relative to the CDR3; the germline J gene fills the gap. The rearrangement links TRBV19 to TRBJ2-3; the match to TRBD1 covers 8 bases. CDR1 LNHDA and CDR2 SQIVND come from the germline V gene (reference sequence). After removal of 9 bases from V and 0 bases from J, the junction contained 2 bases not matched to a gene. The CDR3 runs to 13 residues. The DNA read from the CDR3 is TGTGCCAGCCGGGACAGGAGCACAGATACG. As protein: CASRDRSTDT. The complete CDR3 reads CASRDRSTDTQYF.

There are a few counts of this clone. The read terminates 3 residues before the CDR3 end, so the remaining end is supplied by the germline J gene. This chain links TRBV29-1 with TRBJ2-1, with D uncertain. V was pared by 3 bases and J by 6 bases, with 15 bases between. Germline V lookup: CDR1 SQVTM, CDR2 ANQGSEA. The CDR3 loop spans 14 amino acids. Incomplete CDR3 DNA: TGCAGCGTTGATACGTCAGGCCTTCTCAATGAG. Encoded protein: CSVDTSGLLNE. In full, the CDR3 is CSVDTSGLLNEQFF.

This clone was found a few times. The sequence runs out 3 residues before the end of the CDR3; the remainder is reconstructed from the germline J gene. The chain employs TRBV7-3 and TRBJ2-3, with TRBD2 matching 11 bases. This CDR3 comprises 15 residues. The ends lost 3 bases at V and 5 bases at J; junction bases unmatched: 4. CDR1 and CDR2 (germline): SGHTA, FQGTGA. Partial CDR3 DNA: TGTGCCAGCAGCTTTAGCGGGGGGGCAAAAGATACG. This gives the protein CASSFSGGAKDT. In full, the CDR3 reads CASSFSGGAKDTQYF. Complete variable domain (other parts from reference TRBV7-3 and TRBJ2-3): GAGVSQTPSNKVTEKGKYVELRCDPISGHTALYWYRQSLGQGPEFLIYFQGTGAADDSGLPNDRFFAVRPEGSVSTLKIQRTERGDSAVYLCASSFSGGAKDTQYFGPGTRLTVL.